The 16 T cell receptor beta chains listed next were all sequenced from one sample in a study of siplizumab effects on memory and regulatory T cells. The protocol was immunoSEQ multiplex PCR, while the TCRdb copy is restricted to in-frame clones and leaves out a portion. The sample includes about 100,000 clones, about 91% seen only once; the top ten take over 0.12%. The sequencing input was CD4+ T cells sorted from blood. These receptors were obtained from a human donor in good health.

In its sample, this clone was seen a few times. This chain connects TRBV5-1 to TRBJ2-7; D possibly corresponds to TRBD2 (5 bases). V shed 4 bases and J shed 2 bases, with 13 bases lying between them. Germline values: CDR1 SGHRS, CDR2 YFSETQ. CDR3 length: 14 residues. CDR3 loop: CASSPNEGTYEQYF. The CDR3 DNA is TGCGCCAGCAGCCCGAACGAGGGAACCTACGAGCAGTACTTC.

This chain connects TRBV5-1 to TRBJ1-3; D is unclear. Germline V gives CDR1 SGHRS, CDR2 YFSETQ. Between the trimmed V and J ends, which lost 1 base and 0 bases, there was a span of 11 bases. The CDR3 extends over 16 amino acids. CDR3 region: CASSLSLSVSGNTIYF. The DNA of the CDR3 is TGCGCCAGCAGCTTGTCACTGTCGGTCTCTGGAAACACCATATATTTT.

This clone was recorded once. V usage is TRBV7-2 and J usage is TRBJ2-1; D is unresolved. This CDR3 has 14 residues. Trimming removed 5 bases at V and 1 base at J, with 9 bases between. Germline CDR1 reads SGHTA; CDR2 reads FQGNSA. The DNA for the CDR3 is TGTGCCAGCAGCCCGCTTTATTCCTACAATGAGCAGTTCTTC. Translation: CASSPLYSYNEQFF.

The chain uses TRBV18 and TRBJ1-1; no clear D gene. With 3 bases removed from V and 0 bases from J, the gap between germline ends came to 20 bases. The CDR3 runs 18 residues. Germline V gives CDR1 KGHSH, CDR2 LQKENI. The CDR3 here is CASSPQVRALTMNTEAFF. The CDR3 DNA reads TGTGCCAGCTCACCCCAGGTTCGGGCCTTAACCATGAACACTGAAGCTTTCTTT.

The rearrangement uses TRBV30 and TRBJ1-4; D ambiguous. The CDR3 sequence is 14 residues long. In germline, CDR1 is GTSNPN, CDR2 SVGIG (reference sequence). V lost 3 bases and J 0 bases, leaving 8 bases between the germline ends. The CDR3 nucleotides read TGTGCCTGGAGCTCCGGTGCAACTAATGAAAAACTGTTTTTT. It yields the protein CAWSSGATNEKLFF.

The V call is TRBV7-3, the J call TRBJ2-1; D remains unclear. Looked up from germline, CDR1 is SGHTA and CDR2 is FQGTGA. Trimming cost V 2 bases and J 16 bases, with 18 bases left between them. This CDR3 has 13 residues. The CDR3 region is CASSLEARRRQFF. CDR3 bases: TGTGCCAGCAGCTTAGAGGCGAGACGTAGACAATTCTTC.

The J gene is TRBJ1-2, the V gene TRBV29-1; the D gene is possibly TRBD1 (6 bases). The length of the CDR3 is 10 residues. V was trimmed by 4 bases and J by 6 bases, leaving 6 bases between them. In germline, CDR1 is SQVTM, CDR2 ANQGSEA. CDR3 nucleotide sequence: TGCAGCGTTGCAGGGGATGGCTACACCTTC. It is translated as CSVAGDGYTF.

The V and J genes are TRBV11-2 and TRBJ2-2; 10 positions agree with TRBD1. Per germline, CDR1 SGHAT and CDR2 FQNNGV. Unmatched junction bases numbered 5, after V lost 4 bases and J lost 3 bases. The CDR3 totals 16 residues. CDR3 protein: CASSSTTGGDTGELFF. The CDR3 DNA reads TGTGCCAGCAGCTCTACGACAGGGGGCGACACCGGGGAGCTGTTTTTT.

The rearrangement uses TRBV6-5 and TRBJ2-1, with 10 nucleotides matching TRBD1. The CDR3 sequence is 12 residues long. V dropped 4 bases and J dropped 15; count of bases not matched to a gene: 6. Germline CDR1 reads MNHEY; CDR2 reads SVGAGI. This chain's CDR3 is CASSSPGTGVFF. DNA for the CDR3: TGTGCCAGCAGTTCCCCCGGGACAGGGGTGTTCTTC.

This clone was detected only once. The chain is built from TRBV5-6 and TRBJ1-6; the match to TRBD1 covers 12 bases. In germline, CDR1 is SGHDT, CDR2 YYEEEE. J gave up 2 bases and V 5 bases, and 5 bases lay outside the gene matches. The CDR3 runs 17 residues. The CDR3 loop is CASSSGTGGPYNSPLHF. The CDR3 DNA reads as TGTGCCAGCAGTTCCGGGACAGGGGGCCCCTATAATTCACCCCTCCACTTT.

The chain employs TRBV7-2 and TRBJ1-2, with D possibly being TRBD1 (6 bases). This CDR3 region has 12 residues. V lost 5 bases and J lost 7, with 11 bases in between. Germline CDR1 SGHTA, CDR2 FQGNSA. In DNA, the CDR3 is TGTGCCAGCAGCCATAAGACAGGTGGCTACACCTTC. This sequence encodes CASSHKTGGYTF. Using reference TRBV7-2 and TRBJ1-2 for the parts outside the CDR3, the full variable domain is GAGVSQSPSNKVTEKGKDVELRCDPISGHTALYWYRQSLGQGLEFLIYFQGNSAPDKSGLPSDRFSAERTGGSVSTLTIQRTQQEDSAVYLCASSHKTGGYTFGSGTRLTVV.

The J gene is TRBJ1-1, the V gene TRBV10-3; maybe TRBD1 (6 bases). The CDR3 totals 14 residues. The germline V gene has CDR1 ENHRY and CDR2 SYGVKD. V shed 8 bases and J shed 2 bases, with 15 bases lying between them. CDR3 in DNA: TGTGCCATCCGACCGGGACAAGTAAACACTGAAGCTTTCTTT. The encoded protein is CAIRPGQVNTEAFF.

The V gene is TRBV15, the J gene TRBJ2-2; tentative D call: TRBD2 (6 bases). Germline V CDR1 and CDR2: LNHNV, YYDKDF (reference sequence). V was shortened by 1 base and J by 3 bases, with 9 bases between the two germline ends. The CDR3 runs to 15 residues. Here the CDR3 reads CATSRVAGHTGELFF. CDR3 nucleotides: TGTGCCACCAGCAGAGTGGCGGGACACACCGGGGAGCTGTTTTTT.

This chain joins TRBV30 and TRBJ2-2, with no clear D. In germline, CDR1 is GTSNPN, CDR2 SVGIG (reference sequence). V was clipped by 3 bases and J by 0 bases, with 11 bases between them. The CDR3 extends over 15 amino acids. The CDR3 spells CAWSPRPSNTGELFF. CDR3 coding DNA: TGTGCCTGGAGCCCTCGGCCCTCGAACACCGGGGAGCTGTTTTTT.

V usage is TRBV19 and J usage is TRBJ2-4; 7 nucleotides align to TRBD1. The CDR3 consists of 16 residues. Germline V lookup: CDR1 LNHDA, CDR2 SQIVND (reference sequence). V lost 3 bases to trimming and J lost 6 bases; unmatched junction nucleotides: 11. The CDR3 region is CASSIFGETGLNIQYF. The CDR3 region has the DNA TGTGCCAGTAGTATCTTTGGTGAGACAGGGCTAAACATTCAGTACTTC.

V gene TRBV5-6 combines with J gene TRBJ1-3; D is uncertain. Germline V gene sequence: CDR1 SGHDT, CDR2 YYEEEE. V was cut by 5 bases and J by 0 bases, with 6 bases left in between. The CDR3 length is 13 residues. Here the CDR3 reads CASSRDSGNTIYF. Here the CDR3 DNA reads TGTGCCAGCAGTCGGGACTCTGGAAACACCATATATTTT.